A selection of T cell receptor beta chains follows, all from one sample in a study of OX40 agonist ivuxolimab in advanced cancers. Generated by immunoSEQ multiplex PCR, the TCRdb table keeps only in-frame clones and is missing some. The data contain 42,000 or so clones, roughly nine tenths of them singletons. Sequenced here: CD4+ or CD8+ T cells sorted from blood, sampled in a trial of the OX40 agonist ivuxolimab. The source is an adult with an advanced solid tumor such as melanoma, head and neck, liver or kidney cancer. Each CDR3 is given with its conserved first and last residue. The D gene is left open where the match is weak. A row's size may be missing; if present it is once, few, many or a size class.

j_call clone_size cdr3_length d_call v_call cdr3_aa cdr3_nt
TRBJ2-2 . 16 TRBD2 TRBV6-6 CASSTTGTSGTGELFF TGTGCCAGCAGTACTACCGGGACTAGCGGGACCGGGGAGCTGTTTTTT
TRBJ2-7 . 14 . TRBV19 CASSTNTGIHEQYF TGTGCCAGTAGTACCAACACAGGGATCCACGAGCAGTACTTC
TRBJ2-4 . 16 TRBD1 TRBV5-4 CASSIGQGRAKNIQYF TGTGCCAGCAGCATAGGACAGGGGAGGGCCAAAAACATTCAGTACTTC
TRBJ1-6 . 17 TRBD1 TRBV6-1 CASSVTGGSSYNSPLHF TGTGCCAGCAGTGTGACAGGGGGAAGCTCCTATAATTCACCCCTCCACTTT
TRBJ2-1 . 19 TRBD2 TRBV10-3 CAISEFRLDRGSSYNEQFF TGTGCCATCAGTGAATTTCGATTGGATCGCGGGAGCTCCTACAATGAGCAGTTCTTC
TRBJ2-1 . 18 . TRBV12-2 CASRLPPTASGDYNEQFF TGTGCAAGTCGCTTACCCCCTACGGCTAGCGGGGACTACAATGAGCAGTTCTTC
TRBJ1-3 . 14 TRBD1 TRBV5-4 CASSLQGAGNTIYF TGTGCCAGCAGCTTACAGGGGGCTGGAAACACCATATATTTT
TRBJ2-2 . 16 TRBD1 TRBV19 CASSEWTGGRTGELFF TGTGCCAGTAGTGAGTGGACAGGGGGCAGGACCGGGGAGCTGTTTTTT
TRBJ2-1 . 14 . TRBV5-6 CASSLVWTAGEQFF TGTGCCAGCAGCTTGGTCTGGACTGCGGGTGAGCAGTTCTTC
TRBJ2-1 . 15 TRBD2 TRBV9 CASSVVGGSYNEQFF TGTGCCAGCAGCGTAGTCGGGGGGTCTTACAATGAGCAGTTCTTC
TRBJ2-1 . 16 TRBD1 TRBV19 CASSMIGTGINNEQFF TGTGCCAGTAGTATGATCGGGACAGGGATTAACAATGAGCAGTTCTTC
TRBJ2-2 . 16 TRBD2 TRBV7-6 CASSLARGGSTGELFF TGTGCCAGCAGCTTAGCTCGTGGCGGGAGCACCGGGGAGCTGTTTTTT
TRBJ1-2 . 14 TRBD1 TRBV28 CASTQTVQGAGYTF TGTGCCAGCACCCAAACGGTACAGGGGGCTGGCTACACCTTC
TRBJ2-3 once 15 TRBD1 TRBV6-1 CASSGTGGRADTQYF TGTGCCAGCAGTGGGACAGGGGGAAGGGCAGATACGCAGTATTTT
TRBJ2-7 . 14 . TRBV4-1 CASSQTGSFYEQYF TGCGCCAGCAGCCAAACAGGGAGCTTCTACGAGCAGTACTTC
TRBJ1-2 . 13 . TRBV7-6 CASSLTPSYGYTF TGTGCCAGCAGCTTAACCCCCTCCTATGGCTACACCTTC
TRBJ2-5 once 16 . TRBV28 CASSPRTVPSQETQYF TGTGCCAGCAGTCCTCGGACAGTCCCCTCCCAAGAGACCCAGTACTTC
TRBJ1-2 . 14 TRBD1 TRBV9 CASSAPTGGNGYTF TGTGCCAGCAGCGCCCCGACAGGGGGCAATGGCTACACCTTC
TRBJ2-5 . 15 TRBD2 TRBV4-2 CASSRSGGGQETQYF TGTGCCAGCAGCCGATCGGGGGGGGGCCAAGAGACCCAGTACTTC
TRBJ2-7 . 16 TRBD2 TRBV19 CASSIGFSGNPYEQYF TGTGCCAGTAGTATAGGTTTTAGCGGGAATCCCTACGAGCAGTACTTC
TRBJ2-3 . 14 TRBD2 TRBV5-4 CASRRASGGDTQYF TGTGCCAGCAGGCGGGCTAGCGGGGGGGATACGCAGTATTTT
TRBJ2-1 . 15 TRBD2 TRBV9 CASSVVAGAGNEQFF TGTGCCAGCAGCGTAGTGGCGGGAGCAGGCAATGAGCAGTTCTTC
TRBJ2-1 . 14 . TRBV28 CASSLWYSYNEQFF TGTGCCAGCAGTTTATGGTACAGCTACAATGAGCAGTTCTTC
TRBJ1-1 . 11 . TRBV29-1 CSVVMNTEAFF TGCAGCGTAGTCATGAACACTGAAGCTTTCTTT
TRBJ1-1 . 17 . TRBV11-1 CASSPSSPRGGNTEAFF TGTGCCAGCAGCCCGAGTAGCCCTAGAGGGGGGAACACTGAAGCTTTCTTT
TRBJ1-1 . 13 TRBD1 TRBV6-5 CASSLTGVTEAFF TGTGCCAGCAGCCTAACAGGGGTCACTGAAGCTTTCTTT
TRBJ2-1 . 16 TRBD1 TRBV30 CAWSFNRGVSYNEQFF TGTGCCTGGAGTTTCAACAGGGGGGTTTCCTACAATGAGCAGTTCTTC
TRBJ2-2 once 15 . TRBV7-8 CASSLAGANPGELFF TGTGCCAGCAGCTTAGCCGGGGCGAACCCCGGGGAGCTGTTTTTT
TRBJ1-2 . 14 . TRBV28 CASSFIAGDGGYTF TGTGCCAGCAGTTTTATCGCAGGGGATGGTGGCTACACCTTC
TRBJ2-5 . 13 . TRBV2 CASSEGGLETQYF TGTGCCAGCAGTGAGGGGGGTTTGGAGACCCAGTACTTC
TRBJ2-2 . 17 . TRBV4-3 CASSLTHRGGNTGELFF TGCGCCAGCAGCCTAACGCACAGGGGGGGGAACACCGGGGAGCTGTTTTTT
TRBJ2-1 . 15 TRBD2 TRBV11-3 CASSLVGGGYNEQFF TGTGCCAGCAGCTTAGTCGGCGGGGGTTACAATGAGCAGTTCTTC
TRBJ2-1 . 15 TRBD2 TRBV6-5 CASSYSPSGVNEQFF TGTGCCAGCAGTTACTCGCCTAGCGGCGTCAATGAGCAGTTCTTC
TRBJ2-7 once 16 TRBD2 TRBV30 CAWSAPGGTPGHEQYF TGTGCCTGGAGTGCACCGGGAGGAACGCCAGGCCACGAGCAGTACTTC
TRBJ2-1 . 17 TRBD2 TRBV9 CASSVRGTSGSYNEQFF TGTGCCAGCAGCGTCCGAGGGACTAGCGGGAGTTACAATGAGCAGTTCTTC
TRBJ2-1 . 15 TRBD1 TRBV6-1 CASKSGTGDSNEQFF TGTGCCAGCAAGAGCGGGACAGGGGATAGCAATGAGCAGTTCTTC
TRBJ2-5 . 14 . TRBV6-1 CASSRQAPQETQYF TGTGCCAGCAGTAGACAGGCGCCCCAAGAGACCCAGTACTTC
TRBJ2-1 . 15 TRBD1 TRBV28 CASSLPGTGGNEQFF TGTGCCAGCAGTTTACCGGGGACAGGGGGTAATGAGCAGTTCTTC
TRBJ1-4 . 18 . TRBV4-3 CASSQDLGRWTTNEKLFF TGCGCCAGCAGCCAAGATTTGGGGAGGTGGACAACTAATGAAAAACTGTTTTTT
TRBJ2-2 . 14 . TRBV6-1 CASEEGVNTGELFF TGTGCCAGCGAGGAGGGGGTGAACACCGGGGAGCTGTTTTTT